This T cell receptor (beta chain) emerged from a study of T-cell reconstitution after alpha-beta-depleted transplantation in children. Whole-study findings and limits: Reportedly, alpha-beta T cells present about two months post-transplant originated from several hundred expanded clones of graft origin.

The CDR3 consists of 17 residues. CDR1 is SGDLS and CDR2 is YYNGEE in the germline V gene. About this clonotype: Its specificity is unknown. Compared with germline, one end of the junction differs, possibly owing to a read error.

For TCRbeta, the library was prepared with unique molecular identifiers. MiXCR, applied by TCRdb to the PCR reads, yields one record per CDR3 protein. The data contain 200,000 to 250,000 distinct CDR3 sequences, approximately 11% of them singletons. The chain is built from TRBV9 and TRBJ2-1; 9 bases map to TRBD2. The specimen was PBMCs, collected before TCRalphabeta/CD19-depleted stem cell transplant. The sequence derives from a child less than two years old with acute myeloid leukemia, due to receive a stem cell transplant. The CDR3 DNA follows: TGTGCCGGCAGCGTAGCGATTAGCGGGGGAAGATACAATGAGCAGTTCTTC. Translation: CAGSVAISGGRYNEQFF.